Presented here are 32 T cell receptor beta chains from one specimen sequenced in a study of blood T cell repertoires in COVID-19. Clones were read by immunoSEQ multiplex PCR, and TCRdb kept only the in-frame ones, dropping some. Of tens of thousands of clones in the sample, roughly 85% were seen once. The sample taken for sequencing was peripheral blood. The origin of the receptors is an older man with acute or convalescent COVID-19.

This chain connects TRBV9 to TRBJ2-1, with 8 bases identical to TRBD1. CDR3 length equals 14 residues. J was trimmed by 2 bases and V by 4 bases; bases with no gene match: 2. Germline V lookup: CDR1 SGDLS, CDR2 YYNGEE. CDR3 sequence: CASSPGQAYNEQFF. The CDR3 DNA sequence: TGTGCCAGCAGCCCGGGACAGGCCTACAATGAGCAGTTCTTC.

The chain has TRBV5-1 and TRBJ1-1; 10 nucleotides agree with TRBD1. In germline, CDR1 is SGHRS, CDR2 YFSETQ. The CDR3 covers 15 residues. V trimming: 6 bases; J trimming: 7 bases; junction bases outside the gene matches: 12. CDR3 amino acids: CASTRGQGTSFEAFF. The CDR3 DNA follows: TGCGCCAGCACCAGGGGACAGGGGACGTCTTTTGAAGCTTTCTTT.

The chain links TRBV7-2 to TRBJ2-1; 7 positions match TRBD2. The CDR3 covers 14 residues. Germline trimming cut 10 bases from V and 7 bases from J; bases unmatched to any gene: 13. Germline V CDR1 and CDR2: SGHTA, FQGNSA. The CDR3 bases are TGTGCCACCCAGGCTAGCGGAGTGGGGAATGAGCAGTTCTTC. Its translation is CATQASGVGNEQFF.

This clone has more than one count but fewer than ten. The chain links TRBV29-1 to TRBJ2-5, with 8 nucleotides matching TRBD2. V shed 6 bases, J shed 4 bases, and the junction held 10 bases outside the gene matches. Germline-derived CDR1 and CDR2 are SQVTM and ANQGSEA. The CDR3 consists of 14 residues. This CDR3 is CSVSLAGEGETQYF. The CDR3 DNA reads TGCAGCGTCAGTCTAGCGGGCGAGGGAGAGACCCAGTACTTC.

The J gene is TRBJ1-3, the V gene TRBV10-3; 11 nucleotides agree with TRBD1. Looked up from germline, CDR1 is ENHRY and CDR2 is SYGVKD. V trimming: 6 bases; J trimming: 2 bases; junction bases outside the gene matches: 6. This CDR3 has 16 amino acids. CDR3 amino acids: CAISSGQGGAGNTIYF. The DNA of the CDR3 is TGTGCCATCAGCTCGGGACAGGGGGGGGCTGGAAACACCATATATTTT.

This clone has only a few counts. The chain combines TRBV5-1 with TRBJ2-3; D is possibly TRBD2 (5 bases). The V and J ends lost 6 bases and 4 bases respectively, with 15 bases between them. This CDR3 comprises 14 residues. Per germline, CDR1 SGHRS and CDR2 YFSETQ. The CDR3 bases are TGCGCCAGCAAAGAGGGTTCCTTCTCAGATACGCAGTATTTT. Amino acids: CASKEGSFSDTQYF.

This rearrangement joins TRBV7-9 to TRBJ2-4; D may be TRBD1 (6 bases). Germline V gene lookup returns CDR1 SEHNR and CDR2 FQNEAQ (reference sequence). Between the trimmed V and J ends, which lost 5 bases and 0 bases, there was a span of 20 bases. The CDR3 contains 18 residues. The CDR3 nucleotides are TGTGCCAGCAGCCCGAGGGTGGGGGCGCCCCTAGCCAAAAACATTCAGTACTTC. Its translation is CASSPRVGAPLAKNIQYF.

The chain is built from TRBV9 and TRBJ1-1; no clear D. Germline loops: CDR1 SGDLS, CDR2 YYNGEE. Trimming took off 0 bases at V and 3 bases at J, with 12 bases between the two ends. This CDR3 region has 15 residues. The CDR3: CASSVEVGRDTEAFF. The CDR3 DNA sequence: TGTGCCAGCAGCGTAGAGGTAGGGCGGGACACTGAAGCTTTCTTT.

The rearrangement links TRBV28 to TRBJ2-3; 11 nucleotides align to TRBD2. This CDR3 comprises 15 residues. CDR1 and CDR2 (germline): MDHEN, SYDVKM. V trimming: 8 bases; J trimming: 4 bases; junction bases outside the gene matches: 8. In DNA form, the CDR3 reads TGTGCCAGCGGGACTAGCGGCTTAGCGGCAGATACGCAGTATTTT. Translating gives CASGTSGLAADTQYF.

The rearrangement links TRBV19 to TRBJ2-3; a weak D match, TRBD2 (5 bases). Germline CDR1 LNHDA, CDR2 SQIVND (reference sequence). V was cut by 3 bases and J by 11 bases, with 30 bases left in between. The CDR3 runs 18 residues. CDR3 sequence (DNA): TGTGCCAGTAGTATTGAGGTTTTGAGGACCAACCCCTCCGGAGGGCAGTATTTT. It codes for CASSIEVLRTNPSGGQYF. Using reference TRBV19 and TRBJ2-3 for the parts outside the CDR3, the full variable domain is DGGITQSPKYLFRKEGQNVTLSCEQNLNHDAMYWYRQDPGQGLRLIYYSQIVNDFQKGDIAEGYSVSREKKESFPLTVTSAQKNPTAFYLCASSIEVLRTNPSGGQYFGPGTRLTVL.

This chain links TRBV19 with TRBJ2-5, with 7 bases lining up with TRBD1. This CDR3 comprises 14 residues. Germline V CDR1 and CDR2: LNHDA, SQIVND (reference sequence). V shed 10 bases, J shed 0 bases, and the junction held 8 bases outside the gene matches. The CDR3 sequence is CAISDRNHQETQYF. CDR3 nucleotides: TGTGCCATCTCGGACAGGAACCACCAAGAGACCCAGTACTTC.

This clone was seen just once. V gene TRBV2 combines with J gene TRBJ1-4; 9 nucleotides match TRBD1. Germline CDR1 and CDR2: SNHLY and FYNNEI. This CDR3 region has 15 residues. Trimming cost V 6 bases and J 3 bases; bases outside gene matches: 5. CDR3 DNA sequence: TGTGCCAGCAGGGGACAGGGACAGCCTAATGAAAAACTGTTTTTT. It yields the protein CASRGQGQPNEKLFF.

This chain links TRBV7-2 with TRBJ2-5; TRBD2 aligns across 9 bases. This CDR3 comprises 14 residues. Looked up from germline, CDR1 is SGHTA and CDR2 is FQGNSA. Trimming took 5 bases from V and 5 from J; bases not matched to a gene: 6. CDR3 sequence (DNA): TGTGCCAGCAGCGGAAGCGGGAGGACCGAGACCCAGTACTTC. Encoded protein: CASSGSGRTETQYF.

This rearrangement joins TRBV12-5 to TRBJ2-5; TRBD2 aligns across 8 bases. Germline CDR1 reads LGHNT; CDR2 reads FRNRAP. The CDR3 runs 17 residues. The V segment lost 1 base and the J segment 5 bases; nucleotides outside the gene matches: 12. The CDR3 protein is CASGLGSSGGRFETQYF. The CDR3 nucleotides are TGTGCTAGTGGTTTGGGCTCTTCGGGCGGGAGGTTCGAGACCCAGTACTTC.

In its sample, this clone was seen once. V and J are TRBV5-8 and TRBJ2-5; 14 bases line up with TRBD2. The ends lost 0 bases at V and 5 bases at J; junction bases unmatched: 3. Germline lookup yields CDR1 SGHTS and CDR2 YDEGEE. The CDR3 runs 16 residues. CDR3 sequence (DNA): TGTGCCAGCAGCTTGGCCCGGACTAGCGGGGGGGAGACCCAGTACTTC. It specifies CASSLARTSGGETQYF. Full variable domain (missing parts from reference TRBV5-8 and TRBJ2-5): EAGVTQSPTHLIKTRGQQATLRCSPISGHTSVYWYQQALGLGLQFLLWYDEGEERNRGNFPPRFSGRQFPNYSSELNVNALELEDSALYLCASSLARTSGGETQYFGPGTRLLVL.

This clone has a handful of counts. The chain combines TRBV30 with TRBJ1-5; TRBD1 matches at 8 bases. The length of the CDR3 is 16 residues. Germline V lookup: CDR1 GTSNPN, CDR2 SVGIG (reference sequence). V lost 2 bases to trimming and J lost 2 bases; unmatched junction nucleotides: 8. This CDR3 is CAWSSSGGAGNQPQHF. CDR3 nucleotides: TGTGCCTGGAGTTCTTCAGGGGGCGCTGGCAATCAGCCCCAGCATTTT.

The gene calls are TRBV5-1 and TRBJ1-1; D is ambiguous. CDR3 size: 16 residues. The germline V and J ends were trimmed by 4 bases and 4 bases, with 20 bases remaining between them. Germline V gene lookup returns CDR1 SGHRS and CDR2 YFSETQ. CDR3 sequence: CASSPSGPSAGTEAFF. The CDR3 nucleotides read TGCGCCAGCAGCCCCAGTGGTCCCAGCGCGGGCACTGAAGCTTTCTTT.

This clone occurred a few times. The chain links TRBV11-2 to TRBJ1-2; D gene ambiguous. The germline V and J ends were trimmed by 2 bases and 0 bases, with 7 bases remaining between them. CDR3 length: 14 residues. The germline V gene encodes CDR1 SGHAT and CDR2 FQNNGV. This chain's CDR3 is CASSLMATNYGYTF. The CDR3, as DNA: TGTGCCAGCAGCTTAATGGCCACTAACTATGGCTACACCTTC. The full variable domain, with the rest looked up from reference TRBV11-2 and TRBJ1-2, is EAGVAQSPRYKIIEKRQSVAFWCNPISGHATLYWYQQILGQGPKLLIQFQNNGVVDDSQLPKDRFSAERLKGVDSTLKIQPAKLEDSAVYLCASSLMATNYGYTFGSGTRLTVV.

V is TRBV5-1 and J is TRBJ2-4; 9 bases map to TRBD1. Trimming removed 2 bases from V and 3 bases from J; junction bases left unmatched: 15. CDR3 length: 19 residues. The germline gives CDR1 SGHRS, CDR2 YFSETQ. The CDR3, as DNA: TGCGCCAGCAGCTTCCTAACAGGGGGCAACGGGGTTGGCAAAAACATTCAGTACTTC. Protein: CASSFLTGGNGVGKNIQYF.

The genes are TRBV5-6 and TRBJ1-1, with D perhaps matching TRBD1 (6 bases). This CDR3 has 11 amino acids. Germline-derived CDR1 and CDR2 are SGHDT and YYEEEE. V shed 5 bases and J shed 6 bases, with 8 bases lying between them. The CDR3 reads CASRTGSEAFF. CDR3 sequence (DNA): TGTGCCAGCAGAACAGGGTCTGAAGCTTTCTTT.

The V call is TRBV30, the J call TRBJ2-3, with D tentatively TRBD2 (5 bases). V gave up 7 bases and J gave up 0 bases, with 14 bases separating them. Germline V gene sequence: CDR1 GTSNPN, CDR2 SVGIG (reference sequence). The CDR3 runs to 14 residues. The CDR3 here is CAYVGRASTDTQYF. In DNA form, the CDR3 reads TGTGCCTACGTAGGGCGGGCTAGCACAGATACGCAGTATTTT.

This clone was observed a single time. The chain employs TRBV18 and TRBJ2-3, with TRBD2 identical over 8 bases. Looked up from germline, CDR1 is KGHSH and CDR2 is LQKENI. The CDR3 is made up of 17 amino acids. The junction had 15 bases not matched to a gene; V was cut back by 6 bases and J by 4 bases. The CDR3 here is CASSPTGTRSVADTQYF. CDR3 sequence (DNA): TGTGCCAGCTCCCCTACCGGGACTAGGAGTGTCGCAGATACGCAGTATTTT.

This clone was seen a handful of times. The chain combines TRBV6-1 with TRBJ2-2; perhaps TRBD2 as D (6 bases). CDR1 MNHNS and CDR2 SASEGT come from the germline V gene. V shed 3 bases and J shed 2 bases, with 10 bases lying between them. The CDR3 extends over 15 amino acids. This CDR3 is CASSDGRPNTGELFF. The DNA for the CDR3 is TGTGCCAGCAGTGACGGGAGACCCAACACCGGGGAGCTGTTTTTT.

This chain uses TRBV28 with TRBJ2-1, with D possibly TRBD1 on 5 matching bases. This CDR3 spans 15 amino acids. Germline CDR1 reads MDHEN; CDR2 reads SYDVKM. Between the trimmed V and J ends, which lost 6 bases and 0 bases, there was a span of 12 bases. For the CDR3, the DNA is TGTGCCAGCAGCCCAGCAGGGTACTCCTACAATGAGCAGTTCTTC. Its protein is CASSPAGYSYNEQFF.

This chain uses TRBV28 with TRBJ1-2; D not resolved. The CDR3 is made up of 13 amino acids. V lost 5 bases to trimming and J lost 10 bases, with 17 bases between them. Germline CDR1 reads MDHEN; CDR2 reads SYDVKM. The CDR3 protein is CASSPISGGSYTF. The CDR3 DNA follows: TGTGCCAGCAGTCCAATCTCCGGCGGCTCCTACACCTTC.

Here the CDR3 reads CASSLGSTSFSTDTQYF. The CDR3 DNA is TGTGCCAGCAGCTTAGGATCGACTAGCTTTAGCACAGATACGCAGTATTTT. This rearrangement joins TRBV11-2 to TRBJ2-3; 7 positions agree with TRBD2. Losses at the gene ends were 1 base for V and 0 bases for J; bases not matched to a gene: 7. The germline V gene has CDR1 SGHAT and CDR2 FQNNGV. The CDR3 loop spans 17 amino acids.

DNA of the CDR3: TGTGCCAGCGCCTCCGGACTGAGCAATCAGCCCCAGCATTTT. It yields the protein CASASGLSNQPQHF. The chain joins TRBV2 to TRBJ1-5; D not resolved. CDR3 length: 14 amino acids. Germline CDR1 SNHLY, CDR2 FYNNEI. Between the trimmed V and J ends, which lost 8 bases and 1 base, there was a span of 12 bases. Full variable domain (missing parts from reference TRBV2 and TRBJ1-5): EPEVTQTPSHQVTQMGQEVILRCVPISNHLYFYWYRQILGQKVEFLVSFYNNEISEKSEIFDDQFSVERPDGSNFTLKIRSTKLEDSAMYFCASASGLSNQPQHFGDGTRLSIL.

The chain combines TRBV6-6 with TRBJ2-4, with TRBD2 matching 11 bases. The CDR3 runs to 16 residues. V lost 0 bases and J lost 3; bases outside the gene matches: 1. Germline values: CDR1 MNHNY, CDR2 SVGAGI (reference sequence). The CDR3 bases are TGTGCCAGCAGTTACTCGACTAGCGGGAACAAAAACATTCAGTACTTC. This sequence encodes CASSYSTSGNKNIQYF.

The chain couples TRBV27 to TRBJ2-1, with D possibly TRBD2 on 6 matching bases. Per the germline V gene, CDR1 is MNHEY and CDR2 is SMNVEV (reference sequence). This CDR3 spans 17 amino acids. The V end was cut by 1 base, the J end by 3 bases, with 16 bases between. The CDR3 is CASSLWLGGVDYNEQFF. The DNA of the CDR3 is TGTGCCAGCAGTTTATGGCTTGGCGGGGTGGACTACAATGAGCAGTTCTTC.

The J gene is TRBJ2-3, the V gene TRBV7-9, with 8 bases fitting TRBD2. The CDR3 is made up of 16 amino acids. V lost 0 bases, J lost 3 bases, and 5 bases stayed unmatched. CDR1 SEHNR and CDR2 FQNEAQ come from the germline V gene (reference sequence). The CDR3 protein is CASSLASTSETDTQYF. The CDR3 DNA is TGTGCCAGCAGCTTAGCCTCGACTAGCGAGACAGATACGCAGTATTTT.

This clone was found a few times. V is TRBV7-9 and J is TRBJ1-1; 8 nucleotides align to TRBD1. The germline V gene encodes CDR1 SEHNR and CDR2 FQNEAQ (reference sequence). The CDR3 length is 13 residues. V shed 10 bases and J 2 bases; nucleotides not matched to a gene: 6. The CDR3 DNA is TGTGCCACCGAGACAGGGGACAACACTGAAGCTTTCTTT. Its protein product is CATETGDNTEAFF.

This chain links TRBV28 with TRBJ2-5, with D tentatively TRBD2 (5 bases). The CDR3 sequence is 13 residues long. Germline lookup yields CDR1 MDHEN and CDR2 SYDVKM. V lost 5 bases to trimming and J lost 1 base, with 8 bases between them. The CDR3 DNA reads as TGTGCCAGCAGTCCGGGGTTCCAAGAGACCCAGTACTTC. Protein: CASSPGFQETQYF.